These T cell receptor beta chains were read from a single sample in a study of T-cell reconstitution after alpha-beta-depleted transplantation in children. TCRdb redid the calling of the PCR reads with MiXCR, one entry per CDR3 protein. The sample has 670,000 or so distinct CDR3 sequences, about an eighth seen once; the top ten hold roughly 0.84%. The material sequenced was PBMCs, taken before TCRalphabeta/CD19-depleted stem cell transplant. The receptors were gathered from a girl aged 2 to 10 with congenital amegakaryocytic thrombocytopenia, due to receive a stem cell transplant. CDR3s include the opening cysteine and the closing phenylalanine or tryptophan.

J gene	V gene	CDR3 protein
TRBJ2-1	TRBV20-1	CSANTGGFYNEQFF
TRBJ2-4	TRBV12-3/TRBV12-4	CASRKESMHGFFENIQYF
TRBJ2-1	TRBV12-3/TRBV12-4	CASTEGTGGNNEQFF
TRBJ2-2	TRBV29-1	CSSPGGEGTGELFF
TRBJ2-7	TRBV5-1	CASSLGLDRGSSYEQYF
TRBJ1-6	TRBV28	CASKVRENSPLHF
TRBJ2-1	TRBV15	CATSRVQGNEQFF
TRBJ1-2	TRBV5-1	CASSLGPNYGYTF
TRBJ1-2	TRBV18	CASSGQGVYYGYTF
TRBJ1-2	TRBV12-3/TRBV12-4	CASGQTEYGYTF
TRBJ2-4	TRBV5-1	CASSFLAGAKNIQYF
TRBJ2-5	TRBV12-3/TRBV12-4	CASSGGLEETQYF
TRBJ2-7	TRBV7-6	CASSLGWGGDEQYF
TRBJ1-6	TRBV27	CASGGGNSPLHF
TRBJ2-3	TRBV6-5	CASSYSGTGGANYDTQYF
TRBJ1-1	TRBV27	CASKREGDTEAFF
TRBJ2-7	TRBV6-5	CASSYGSNYEQYF
TRBJ2-1	TRBV5-1	CASSLSGDSYNEQFF
TRBJ2-7	TRBV12-3/TRBV12-4	CASSSGLAGAYTYEQYF
TRBJ1-4	TRBV20-1	CSARWGQAKGNEKLFF
TRBJ2-1	TRBV29-1	CSVVALSSYNEQFF
TRBJ2-1	TRBV28	CASSSRTSGPLGNEQFF
TRBJ1-5	TRBV7-9	CASSDRDQPQHF
TRBJ2-1	TRBV6-4	CASRPGQGASEQFF
TRBJ2-7	TRBV20-1	CSARNGTIHEQYF
TRBJ2-7	TRBV20-1	CSARGVSYEQYF
TRBJ2-7	TRBV7-8	CASSPLRGTGPPYEQYF
TRBJ2-1	TRBV30	CAWRYRGLEEQFF
TRBJ2-1	TRBV5-1	CASLLIPNNDEQFF
TRBJ2-3	TRBV12-3/TRBV12-4	CASPVKGFSRTDTQYF
TRBJ2-1	TRBV5-1	CASSLGTTTQQFF
TRBJ1-1	TRBV29-1	CSVEGGGGSTEAFF
TRBJ2-5	TRBV20-1	CSASRERETQYF
TRBJ2-2	TRBV24-1	CATSDIQLTGELFF
TRBJ1-1	TRBV7-8	CASSLGRILNTEAFF
TRBJ1-1	TRBV29-1	CSVEGQEAFF
TRBJ2-5	TRBV7-6	CASSLVVAPRETQYF
TRBJ2-1	TRBV9	CASSVAHNEQFF
TRBJ2-1	TRBV5-1	CASSFPRAGGLDEQFF
TRBJ2-1	TRBV30	CAWSVRSGTFVYNEQFF
TRBJ2-1	TRBV7-9	CASSLLWTSGNEQFF